The 16 T cell receptor beta chains below were found in one sample sequenced in a study of blood T cell repertoires in COVID-19. The repertoire was sequenced with immunoSEQ multiplex PCR; TCRdb's copy has only in-frame clones and lacks some. Of 150,000 or so clones detected, around four fifths appear once; the ten largest clones hold roughly 1.5%. The specimen was peripheral blood. Receptors were obtained from a human donor in a cohort sampled during active COVID-19.

The V call is TRBV18, the J call TRBJ2-7; 10 nucleotides line up with TRBD1. Trimming removed 6 bases from V and 5 bases from J; junction bases left unmatched: 4. Germline V gene data show CDR1 as KGHSH and CDR2 as LQKENI. This CDR3 has 13 residues. DNA of the CDR3: TGTGCCAGCTCCTCGACAGGGGGCAACGAGCAGTACTTC. It specifies CASSSTGGNEQYF.

This chain connects TRBV9 to TRBJ1-5; D gene unclear. The CDR3 has 14 residues. The germline V and J ends were trimmed by 2 bases and 5 bases, with 11 bases remaining between them. Looked up from germline, CDR1 is SGDLS and CDR2 is YYNGEE. The CDR3 nucleotides are TGTGCCAGCAGCGTGTCGGGATTGGATCAGCCCCAGCATTTT. It translates to CASSVSGLDQPQHF. Combining the CDR3 with reference TRBV9 and TRBJ1-5 gives the whole variable domain DSGVTQTPKHLITATGQRVTLRCSPRSGDLSVYWYQQSLDQGLQFLIQYYNGEERAKGNILERFSAQQFPDLHSELNLSSLELGDSALYFCASSVSGLDQPQHFGDGTRLSIL.

J is TRBJ2-7 and V is TRBV2, with D possibly TRBD1 on 6 matching bases. Germline assignment: CDR1 SNHLY and CDR2 FYNNEI. The CDR3 totals 13 residues. Trimming removed 5 bases at V and 2 bases at J, with 10 bases between. The CDR3 coding sequence is TGTGCCAGCAGTTTGGACAGTACCTACGAGCAGTACTTC. It yields the protein CASSLDSTYEQYF. Full variable domain (missing parts from reference TRBV2 and TRBJ2-7): EPEVTQTPSHQVTQMGQEVILRCVPISNHLYFYWYRQILGQKVEFLVSFYNNEISEKSEIFDDQFSVERPDGSNFTLKIRSTKLEDSAMYFCASSLDSTYEQYFGPGTRLTVT.

The chain combines TRBV19 with TRBJ1-5, with no clear D. Germline V gene data show CDR1 as LNHDA and CDR2 as SQIVND (reference sequence). Trimming removed 6 bases at V and 2 bases at J, with 14 bases between. CDR3 size: 15 residues. In DNA form, the CDR3 reads TGTGCCAGTAGGAGTCAGGTCATCGGCAATCAGCCCCAGCATTTT. It yields the protein CASRSQVIGNQPQHF.

This chain joins TRBV4-1 and TRBJ1-6, with D possibly matching TRBD1 (5 bases). The CDR3 runs 16 residues. Germline V gene sequence: CDR1 MGHRA, CDR2 YSYEKL. Deletions cut 3 bases from V and 10 bases from J, with 19 bases between. CDR3 sequence: CASSHGGTAWRSPLHF. The CDR3 bases are TGCGCCAGCAGCCACGGAGGGACGGCCTGGCGGTCACCCCTCCACTTT.

V gene TRBV2 combines with J gene TRBJ1-5; D unclear. V was trimmed by 2 bases and J by 3 bases, leaving 5 bases between them. The CDR3 is made up of 13 amino acids. Germline-derived CDR1 and CDR2 are SNHLY and FYNNEI. The CDR3 is CASSEQINQPQHF. The CDR3 DNA reads as TGTGCCAGCAGTGAACAAATCAATCAGCCCCAGCATTTT.

The chain is built from TRBV4-1 and TRBJ2-7; TRBD1 agrees at 7 bases. V was clipped by 4 bases and J by 5 bases; unmatched bases: 11. The germline V gene encodes CDR1 MGHRA and CDR2 YSYEKL. This CDR3 region has 15 residues. CDR3 DNA sequence: TGCGCCAGCAGCCCCAGACAGGGCCCCTTCGACGAGCAGTACTTC. It is translated as CASSPRQGPFDEQYF.

The genes are TRBV24-1 and TRBJ2-5; 12 positions agree with TRBD2. Germline V gene lookup returns CDR1 KGHDR and CDR2 SFDVKD. V shed 3 bases, J shed 2 bases, and the junction held 9 bases outside the gene matches. The CDR3 loop spans 18 amino acids. The CDR3 DNA is TGTGCCACCAGTGATCCGAGACTAGCGGGAGACTTTCAAGAGACCCAGTACTTC. Encoded protein: CATSDPRLAGDFQETQYF.

CDR3 nucleotide sequence: TGCAGCGCCCTATGGGGCGTAGGCTATGGCTACACCTTC. Its translation is CSALWGVGYGYTF. This sequence joins TRBV29-1 and TRBJ1-2; possibly TRBD1 for D (5 bases). This CDR3 comprises 13 residues. The V end was cut by 7 bases, the J end by 4 bases, with 16 bases between. In germline, CDR1 is SQVTM, CDR2 ANQGSEA.

J is TRBJ1-3 and V is TRBV7-2, with TRBD1 matching 7 bases. The CDR3 runs to 15 residues. CDR1 is SGHTA, CDR2 FQGNSA, per germline. The V gene end was trimmed by 1 base and the J gene end by 0 bases; junction bases not matched to a gene: 0. For the CDR3, the DNA is TGTGCCAGCAGCTTAGGGACAGGCTCTGGAAACACCATATATTTT. This sequence encodes CASSLGTGSGNTIYF.

The chain is built from TRBV27 and TRBJ2-2, with D perhaps matching TRBD2 (6 bases). Per the germline V gene, CDR1 is MNHEY and CDR2 is SMNVEV (reference sequence). Trimming removed 8 bases at V and 1 base at J, with 17 bases between. The CDR3 sequence is 16 residues long. The CDR3 bases are TGTGCCAGCGCCCGATACGTGGGACTGAACACCGGGGAGCTGTTTTTT. Its protein is CASARYVGLNTGELFF.

The V and J genes are TRBV28 and TRBJ2-3, with a possible D match to TRBD2 (6 bases). The CDR3 length is 13 residues. Deletions cut 5 bases from V and 5 bases from J, with 11 bases between. The germline V gene has CDR1 MDHEN and CDR2 SYDVKM. The CDR3 bases are TGTGCCAGCAGTCTGGGGGGACGAGATACGCAGTATTTT. It is translated as CASSLGGRDTQYF.

The chain combines TRBV6-5 with TRBJ2-3; 8 bases are a match to TRBD1. The germline CDR1 and CDR2 sequences are MNHEY and SVGAGI. The CDR3 sequence is 15 residues long. Trimming removed 4 bases from V and 5 bases from J; junction bases left unmatched: 8. In nucleotides, the CDR3 is TGTGCCAGCAGTTGGACAGGGAGTCCGGGAGATACGCAGTATTTT. It yields the protein CASSWTGSPGDTQYF.

The V gene is TRBV7-2, the J gene TRBJ1-6, with no clear D. The germline CDR1 and CDR2 sequences are SGHTA and FQGNSA. Trimming left V 6 bases short and J 7 bases short, with 10 bases between. The CDR3 spans 13 residues. The CDR3 protein is CASSTEHNSPLHF. The DNA for the CDR3 is TGTGCCAGCAGTACAGAACACAATTCACCCCTCCACTTT.

The V gene is TRBV6-2 or TRBV6-3, the J gene TRBJ1-1; no clear D gene. The CDR3 sequence is 14 residues long. CDR1 is MNHEY, CDR2 SVGEGT, per germline. V lost 3 bases and J lost 1, with 9 bases in between. The CDR3, as DNA: TGTGCCAGCAGTTATCAGTATGAGAACACTGAAGCTTTCTTT. Translating gives CASSYQYENTEAFF.

This sequence joins TRBV19 and TRBJ2-7; 7 bases are shared with TRBD1. The germline V gene has CDR1 LNHDA and CDR2 SQIVND (reference sequence). Trimming removed 4 bases from V and 2 bases from J; junction bases left unmatched: 8. This CDR3 is 15 amino acids long. The CDR3 DNA follows: TGTGCCAGTAGTAGCATCGACAGGGCTCCCTACGAGCAGTACTTC. Protein sequence: CASSSIDRAPYEQYF.